These 3 T cell receptor beta chains originate from one sample sequenced in a study of blood T cell repertoires in COVID-19. Generated by immunoSEQ multiplex PCR, the TCRdb table keeps only in-frame clones and is missing some. The repertoire holds 150,000 to 200,000 clones, with roughly 82% as singletons. Material: PBMCs or T cells enriched from blood (not recorded which). The receptors were gathered from a woman aged 55-69 years with acute COVID-19.

This rearrangement joins TRBV19 to TRBJ1-5; tentatively, D is TRBD1 (5 bases). The CDR3 consists of 17 residues. Germline V gene data show CDR1 as LNHDA and CDR2 as SQIVND (reference sequence). Trimming removed 7 bases from V and 2 bases from J, with 21 bases in between. The CDR3 DNA reads TGTGCCAGTACGGGCAGAACGTTCTTAGGGGGCAATCAGCCCCAGCATTTT. Translated, it gives CASTGRTFLGGNQPQHF. Based on the CDR3 plus reference TRBV19 and TRBJ1-5, the full variable domain is DGGITQSPKYLFRKEGQNVTLSCEQNLNHDAMYWYRQDPGQGLRLIYYSQIVNDFQKGDIAEGYSVSREKKESFPLTVTSAQKNPTAFYLCASTGRTFLGGNQPQHFGDGTRLSIL.

The rearrangement joins TRBV4-1 to TRBJ1-1; 7 nucleotides match TRBD1. The germline V gene encodes CDR1 MGHRA and CDR2 YSYEKL. V shed 2 bases, J shed 6 bases, and the junction held 9 bases outside the gene matches. The CDR3 has 15 residues. CDR3 in amino acids: CASSQPAAGQPEAFF. In DNA, the CDR3 is TGCGCCAGCAGCCAACCCGCGGCGGGACAGCCTGAAGCTTTCTTT.

J is TRBJ1-1 and V is TRBV5-1; D remains unclear. V gave up 1 base and J gave up 3 bases, with 10 bases separating them. The CDR3 extends over 14 amino acids. Germline loops: CDR1 SGHRS, CDR2 YFSETQ. CDR3 sequence: CASSLKLSDTEAFF. The CDR3 DNA reads TGCGCCAGCAGCTTGAAGCTGTCGGACACTGAAGCTTTCTTT.